The 31 T cell receptor beta chains given below trace back to one sample, sequenced in a study of blood T cell repertoires in COVID-19. Sequencing was performed with immunoSEQ multiplex PCR; in TCRdb, only in-frame clones are kept and a portion is missing. The data hold 250,000 to 300,000 clones, with 70% to 90% observed a single time. The sample comprised peripheral blood. The origin of the receptors is a woman between 25 and 40 years old with active or convalescent COVID-19.

The chain is built from TRBV2 and TRBJ1-1, with 7 bases fitting TRBD1. CDR1 is SNHLY and CDR2 is FYNNEI in the germline V gene. J gave up 4 bases and V 5 bases, and 4 bases lay outside the gene matches. The CDR3 consists of 13 residues. The CDR3 spells CASSFAGGTEAFF. As DNA, the CDR3 is TGTGCCAGCAGTTTCGCAGGGGGCACTGAAGCTTTCTTT.

The gene calls are TRBV28 and TRBJ1-3; maybe TRBD1 (5 bases). V was pared by 4 bases and J by 1 base, with 20 bases between. The germline V gene has CDR1 MDHEN and CDR2 SYDVKM. CDR3 size: 18 residues. The CDR3 region has the DNA TGTGCCAGCAGTTCCCCCGGAAATACGGGGGGTTCTGGAAACACCATATATTTT. Protein: CASSSPGNTGGSGNTIYF. The whole variable domain, filled in from reference TRBV28 and TRBJ1-3, reads DVKVTQSSRYLVKRTGEKVFLECVQDMDHENMFWYRQDPGLGLRLIYFSYDVKMKEKGDIPEGYSVSREKKERFSLILESASTNQTSMYLCASSSPGNTGGSGNTIYFGEGSWLTVV.

The V gene is TRBV4-3, the J gene TRBJ1-2; TRBD1 is a possible D gene (5 bases). Looked up from germline, CDR1 is LGHNA and CDR2 is YSLEER. The CDR3 is made up of 12 amino acids. Between the trimmed V and J ends, which lost 8 bases and 7 bases, there was a span of 14 bases. The CDR3 protein is CASGAGRSGYTF. The CDR3 DNA follows: TGCGCCAGCGGGGCCGGGAGGAGTGGCTACACCTTC.

The chain couples TRBV9 to TRBJ2-5; 7 nucleotides agree with TRBD2. Unmatched junction bases numbered 1, after V lost 3 bases and J lost 2 bases. The V gene's germline CDR1 is SGDLS and CDR2 YYNGEE. CDR3 length: 13 residues. CDR3 nucleotides: TGTGCCAGCAGCGCCGGGGGGCAAGAGACCCAGTACTTC. Its translation is CASSAGGQETQYF.

The gene calls are TRBV5-1 and TRBJ2-1; D perhaps matches TRBD1 (5 bases). The CDR3 is 14 amino acids. Trimming took off 1 base at V and 6 bases at J, with 11 bases between the two ends. CDR1 SGHRS and CDR2 YFSETQ come from the germline V gene. The CDR3 loop reads CASSLSQGPNEQFF. The CDR3 DNA follows: TGCGCCAGCAGCTTGAGCCAGGGCCCCAATGAGCAGTTCTTC.

As DNA, the CDR3 is TGTGCCAGCAGCCGGAACACCGGGAGAGAGACCCAGTACTTC. Translating gives CASSRNTGRETQYF. The rearrangement joins TRBV5-4 to TRBJ2-5, with D possibly TRBD2 on 6 matching bases. The germline V gene encodes CDR1 SGHNT and CDR2 YYREEE (reference sequence). The germline V and J ends were trimmed by 4 bases and 4 bases, with 14 bases remaining between them. This CDR3 spans 14 amino acids. The whole variable domain, filled in from reference TRBV5-4 and TRBJ2-5, reads ETGVTQSPTHLIKTRGQQVTLRCSSQSGHNTVSWYQQALGQGPQFIFQYYREEENGRGNFPPRFSGLQFPNYSSELNVNALELDDSALYLCASSRNTGRETQYFGPGTRLLVL.

The chain employs TRBV9 and TRBJ1-2; 9 nucleotides align to TRBD1. There are 14 residues in the CDR3. The ends lost 4 bases at V and 8 bases at J; junction bases unmatched: 9. Germline V lookup: CDR1 SGDLS, CDR2 YYNGEE. CDR3 bases: TGTGCCAGCAGCTACACAGGGGGCCTGCGGGGCTACACCTTC. It encodes CASSYTGGLRGYTF.

V usage is TRBV7-2 and J usage is TRBJ2-7; the D gene is possibly TRBD2 (5 bases). The V end was cut by 7 bases, the J end by 2 bases, with 15 bases between. Germline V gene data show CDR1 as SGHTA and CDR2 as FQGNSA. The CDR3 is 14 amino acids. The CDR3 reads CASNQASGAYEQYF. For the CDR3, the DNA is TGTGCCAGCAACCAAGCGAGCGGAGCCTACGAGCAGTACTTC. The whole variable domain, filled in from reference TRBV7-2 and TRBJ2-7, reads GAGVSQSPSNKVTEKGKDVELRCDPISGHTALYWYRQSLGQGLEFLIYFQGNSAPDKSGLPSDRFSAERTGGSVSTLTIQRTQQEDSAVYLCASNQASGAYEQYFGPGTRLTVT.

The chain recombines TRBV5-5 with TRBJ2-2, with 7 nucleotides matching TRBD1. CDR1 and CDR2 from the germline V gene are SGHKS and YYEKEE (reference sequence). The length of the CDR3 is 15 residues. The V segment lost 3 bases and the J segment 2 bases; nucleotides outside the gene matches: 4. Here the CDR3 DNA reads TGTGCCAGCAGCTCAGAGGGGGCCAACACCGGGGAGCTGTTTTTT. Residues: CASSSEGANTGELFF.

For the CDR3, the DNA is TGTGCCACCAGTGATTTTGCGACAGATACGCAGTATTTT. This sequence encodes CATSDFATDTQYF. J is TRBJ2-3 and V is TRBV24-1, with D unresolved. V lost 1 base and J 3 bases, leaving 4 bases between the germline ends. This CDR3 region has 13 residues. Germline CDR1 is KGHDR and CDR2 is SFDVKD.

The V call is TRBV29-1, the J call TRBJ2-7; 7 positions agree with TRBD2. The J segment lost 3 bases and the V segment lost 6 bases, leaving 8 bases of the junction unmatched. Germline V lookup: CDR1 SQVTM, CDR2 ANQGSEA. CDR3 length: 13 residues. CDR3 sequence reads: CSVLVGLGYEQYF. DNA of the CDR3: TGCAGCGTCCTAGTTGGACTAGGCTACGAGCAGTACTTC.

This chain connects TRBV7-6 to TRBJ1-3; D is uncertain. CDR1 and CDR2 from the germline V gene are SGHVS and FNYEAQ. The V gene lost 1 base and the J gene lost 0 bases, with 10 bases spanning the gap. This CDR3 is built from 16 residues. This chain's CDR3 is CASSLGARGSGNTIYF. DNA of the CDR3: TGTGCCAGCAGCTTAGGAGCGCGCGGCTCTGGAAACACCATATATTTT.

In regard to this clone: Other DNA sequences from this sample encode an identical CDR3 as well. The chain has TRBV18 and TRBJ1-2; 8 nucleotides line up with TRBD1. This CDR3 comprises 14 residues. Germline assignment: CDR1 KGHSH and CDR2 LQKENI. The J segment lost 4 bases and the V segment lost 2 bases, leaving 3 bases of the junction unmatched. The CDR3 DNA sequence: TGTGCCAGCTCACCAGAGGACAGGGCCTATGGCTACACCTTC. Protein sequence: CASSPEDRAYGYTF. The complete variable domain, with remaining parts taken from reference TRBV18 and TRBJ1-2, reads NAGVMQNPRHLVRRRGQEARLRCSPMKGHSHVYWYRQLPEEGLKFMVYLQKENIIDESGMPKERFSAEFPKEGPSILRIQQVVRGDSAAYFCASSPEDRAYGYTFGSGTRLTVV.

This clone was seen only once. The gene calls are TRBV6-1 and TRBJ1-2, with D unclear. The CDR3 runs 14 residues. CDR1 MNHNS and CDR2 SASEGT come from the germline V gene. Trimming took 2 bases from V and 10 from J, leaving 17 bases between them. DNA for the CDR3: TGTGCCAGCAGTGAACTTACCACAGTCTCATCCTACACCTTC. Translated: CASSELTTVSSYTF.

This rearrangement joins TRBV30 to TRBJ1-2, with D possibly being TRBD1 (6 bases). Germline V CDR1 and CDR2: GTSNPN, SVGIG (reference sequence). V lost 4 bases and J 7 bases, leaving 10 bases between the germline ends. The CDR3 spans 11 residues. The DNA of the CDR3 is TGTGCCTGGACCCTAGGGGGTGGCTACACCTTC. Translated, it gives CAWTLGGGYTF.

The genes are TRBV2 and TRBJ2-6, with D uncertain. V gave up 4 bases and J gave up 3 bases, with 7 bases separating them. The CDR3 length is 14 residues. Per the germline V gene, CDR1 is SNHLY and CDR2 is FYNNEI. This chain's CDR3 is CASSASGGANVLTF. In DNA, the CDR3 is TGTGCCAGCAGTGCATCAGGTGGGGCCAACGTCCTGACTTTC. Combining the CDR3 with reference TRBV2 and TRBJ2-6 gives the whole variable domain EPEVTQTPSHQVTQMGQEVILRCVPISNHLYFYWYRQILGQKVEFLVSFYNNEISEKSEIFDDQFSVERPDGSNFTLKIRSTKLEDSAMYFCASSASGGANVLTFGAGSRLTVL.

Notes on this clone: A read error may account for a junction end that differs from germline. The V gene is TRBV11-3, the J gene TRBJ1-1; unclear D gene. The CDR3 has 14 residues. Germline V gene sequence: CDR1 SGHNT, CDR2 YENEEA. CDR3 in amino acids: CASSVDSGNTEAFF. In DNA, the CDR3 is TGTGCCAGCAGCGTAGATTCAGGGAACACTGAAGCTTTCTTT.

The chain recombines TRBV7-2 with TRBJ2-1, with TRBD2 matching 9 bases. This CDR3 is 15 amino acids long. V shed 5 bases and J 2 bases; nucleotides not matched to a gene: 4. Germline V gene sequence: CDR1 SGHTA, CDR2 FQGNSA. This CDR3 reads CASSISGGTYNEQFF. CDR3 DNA: TGTGCCAGCAGCATTAGCGGGGGCACCTACAATGAGCAGTTCTTC.

This chain uses TRBV27 with TRBJ2-1; weak D call: TRBD2 (5 bases). The germline V gene encodes CDR1 MNHEY and CDR2 SMNVEV (reference sequence). The CDR3 is 12 amino acids. The V and J ends lost 4 bases and 6 bases respectively, with 7 bases between them. The CDR3 nucleotides are TGTGCCAGCAGTTCTCGGGGCAATGAGCAGTTCTTC. It translates to CASSSRGNEQFF.

The chain joins TRBV3-1 (or the pseudogene TRBV3-2) to TRBJ2-3; D remains ambiguous. V dropped 3 bases and J dropped 4 bases, with 5 bases sitting between them. CDR1 is LGHDT, CDR2 YNNKEL, per germline (reference sequence). The CDR3 is 12 residues long. CDR3 coding DNA: TGTGCCAGCAGCCATGAGGCAGATACGCAGTATTTT. Amino acid sequence: CASSHEADTQYF.

The chain couples TRBV9 to TRBJ2-3; the match to TRBD2 covers 15 bases. Germline loops: CDR1 SGDLS, CDR2 YYNGEE. The ends lost 4 bases at V and 7 bases at J; junction bases unmatched: 7. This CDR3 comprises 16 residues. Here the CDR3 DNA reads TGTGCCAGCAGCCCGTACGGGACTAGCGGGGGGCATACGCAGTATTTT. It translates to CASSPYGTSGGHTQYF.

Written as DNA, the CDR3 is TGTGCCAGCAGCTTACATGGGAGCGAAAAACTGTTTTTT. It codes for CASSLHGSEKLFF. The V call is TRBV7-9, the J call TRBJ1-4; no clear D gene. The CDR3 sequence is 13 residues long. V shed 2 bases and J shed 8 bases, with 9 bases lying between them. Germline V lookup: CDR1 SEHNR, CDR2 FQNEAQ (reference sequence).

The V gene is TRBV6-5, the J gene TRBJ1-2, with a tentative D call TRBD1 (5 bases). V was pared by 6 bases and J by 0 bases, with 14 bases between. Germline loops: CDR1 MNHEY, CDR2 SVGAGI. The CDR3 has 15 residues. DNA of the CDR3: TGTGCCAGCAGCGTCTACAGGTTAGCTAACTATGGCTACACCTTC. This sequence encodes CASSVYRLANYGYTF.

The chain carries TRBV7-2 and TRBJ1-1; possible D gene TRBD1, 5 bases. The CDR3 length is 10 residues. Trimming pared 8 bases from V and 8 bases from J, leaving 9 bases between. Germline lookup yields CDR1 SGHTA and CDR2 FQGNSA. The CDR3 DNA reads TGTGCCAGCCGCCAGGGAGAAGCTTTCTTT. Amino acids: CASRQGEAFF.

In this sample, this clone turned up a few times. Other DNA sequences from this sample encode an identical CDR3 as well. The chain recombines TRBV18 with TRBJ1-1, with D unclear. The CDR3 has 14 residues. Trimming pared 3 bases from V and 3 bases from J, leaving 11 bases between. Looked up from germline, CDR1 is KGHSH and CDR2 is LQKENI. The CDR3 protein is CASSPSGGDTEAFF. As DNA, the CDR3 is TGTGCCAGCTCACCTTCGGGCGGGGACACTGAAGCTTTCTTT.

This chain uses TRBV7-9 with TRBJ2-5; unclear D gene. The CDR3 consists of 12 residues. The germline gives CDR1 SEHNR, CDR2 FQNEAQ (reference sequence). With 5 bases removed from V and 5 bases from J, the gap between germline ends came to 9 bases. The CDR3 spells CASSVKRETQYF. CDR3 coding DNA: TGTGCCAGCAGCGTAAAACGGGAGACCCAGTACTTC. The full variable domain, its missing parts supplied by reference TRBV7-9 and TRBJ2-5, is DTGVSQNPRHKITKRGQNVTFRCDPISEHNRLYWYRQTLGQGPEFLTYFQNEAQLEKSRLLSDRFSAERPKGSFSTLEIQRTEQGDSAMYLCASSVKRETQYFGPGTRLLVL.

Comments on this clone: Other nucleotide sequences in the sample specify the same CDR3. This chain uses TRBV7-9 with TRBJ1-2; 7 nucleotides align to TRBD1. The V and J ends lost 3 bases and 3 bases, in that order; junction bases with no gene match: 1. The CDR3 spans 13 residues. Germline V gives CDR1 SEHNR, CDR2 FQNEAQ (reference sequence). The CDR3 bases are TGTGCCAGCAGCTTGGGACAGTACTATGGCTACACCTTC. Protein product: CASSLGQYYGYTF. Full variable domain (missing parts from reference TRBV7-9 and TRBJ1-2): DTGVSQNPRHKITKRGQNVTFRCDPISEHNRLYWYRQTLGQGPEFLTYFQNEAQLEKSRLLSDRFSAERPKGSFSTLEIQRTEQGDSAMYLCASSLGQYYGYTFGSGTRLTVV.

The chain joins TRBV7-9 to TRBJ2-5; 11 bases agree with TRBD1. Germline CDR1 and CDR2: SEHNR and FQNEAQ (reference sequence). The CDR3 length is 15 residues. V lost 7 bases to trimming and J lost 4 bases; unmatched junction nucleotides: 8. The CDR3 loop reads CASIQDRGRLETQYF. As DNA, the CDR3 is TGTGCCAGCATCCAGGACAGGGGGCGCCTAGAGACCCAGTACTTC.

In its sample, this clone was seen a few times. This same CDR3 is encoded by further DNA sequences in the sample. The rearrangement joins TRBV5-1 to TRBJ2-5, with 15 bases identical to TRBD2. Germline V gives CDR1 SGHRS, CDR2 YFSETQ. With 1 base clipped from V and 4 bases from J, the junction kept 8 bases outside the gene matches. This CDR3 contains 18 residues. CDR3 DNA: TGCGCCAGCAGCTTGCTAGGACTAGCGGGGGGGGGAGGAGAGACCCAGTACTTC. Translated, it gives CASSLLGLAGGGGETQYF.

This clone is a singleton in its sample. The chain has TRBV7-3 and TRBJ1-6; a possible D gene is TRBD1 (6 bases). Germline V gene lookup returns CDR1 SGHTA and CDR2 FQGTGA. Trimming took 4 bases from V and 9 from J, leaving 13 bases between them. The CDR3 runs to 14 residues. Written as DNA, the CDR3 is TGTGCCAGCAGCTCCCAGGGGCTGGGTTCACCCCTCCACTTT. Amino acid sequence: CASSSQGLGSPLHF.

This clone was recorded a few times. The chain combines TRBV20-1 with TRBJ2-3; D is perhaps TRBD2 (6 bases). The CDR3 has 10 residues. The germline gives CDR1 DFQATT, CDR2 SNEGSKA (reference sequence). The V gene lost 3 bases and the J gene lost 10 bases, with 8 bases spanning the gap. The CDR3 coding sequence is TGCAGTGCTAGGCGGGAAGCGCAGTATTTT. Translated, it gives CSARREAQYF.